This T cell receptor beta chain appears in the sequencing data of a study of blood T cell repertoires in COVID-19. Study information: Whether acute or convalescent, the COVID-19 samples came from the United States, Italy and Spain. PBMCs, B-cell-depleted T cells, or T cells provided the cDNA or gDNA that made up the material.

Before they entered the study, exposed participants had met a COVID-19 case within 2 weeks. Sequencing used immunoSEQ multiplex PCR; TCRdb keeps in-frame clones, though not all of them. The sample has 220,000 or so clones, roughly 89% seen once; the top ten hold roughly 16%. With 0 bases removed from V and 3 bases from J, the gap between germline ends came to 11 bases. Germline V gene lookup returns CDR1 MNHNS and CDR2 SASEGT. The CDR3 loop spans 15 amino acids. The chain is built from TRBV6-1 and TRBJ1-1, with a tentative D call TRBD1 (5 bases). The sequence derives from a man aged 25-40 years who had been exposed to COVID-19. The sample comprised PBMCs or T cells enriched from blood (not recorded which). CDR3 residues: CASSEALGGYTEAFF. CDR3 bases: TGTGCCAGCAGTGAAGCGCTGGGGGGATACACTGAAGCTTTCTTT.